The present T cell receptor beta chain was sequenced within a study of blood T cells in healthy people across ages. Germline CDR1 and CDR2: SGHTA and FQGNSA. V trimming: 5 bases; J trimming: 9 bases; junction bases outside the gene matches: 9. This CDR3 is built from 14 residues. General study results and limits: Naive and antigen-experienced cells could not be conclusively compared, given unsorted PBMCs.

Drawn from each donor were around 9.1 milliliters of peripheral blood. RNA extraction gave at least 5.5 micrograms of total RNA per sample. Using a J-beta primer mix together with a sample-barcoded 5' primer, a second PCR was run for about 6 to 11 cycles. The study obtained at least 3 million CDR3-containing paired-end reads from every sample. TCRdb itself ran the 5' RACE reads through MiXCR, one entry per CDR3 protein. The sample lists about 1.8 million distinct CDR3 sequences, just under 50% occurring once. This clonotype was observed a single time. Its antigen is undetermined. V and J are TRBV7-2 and TRBJ1-2; 10 bases map to TRBD1. The TCR sequence derives from a woman aged 40-49 years in good health. The specimen was blood. CDR3 in amino acids: CASSVIGTGDRYTF. The CDR3 nucleotides read TGTGCCAGCAGCGTGATTGGGACAGGGGATCGCTACACCTTC.